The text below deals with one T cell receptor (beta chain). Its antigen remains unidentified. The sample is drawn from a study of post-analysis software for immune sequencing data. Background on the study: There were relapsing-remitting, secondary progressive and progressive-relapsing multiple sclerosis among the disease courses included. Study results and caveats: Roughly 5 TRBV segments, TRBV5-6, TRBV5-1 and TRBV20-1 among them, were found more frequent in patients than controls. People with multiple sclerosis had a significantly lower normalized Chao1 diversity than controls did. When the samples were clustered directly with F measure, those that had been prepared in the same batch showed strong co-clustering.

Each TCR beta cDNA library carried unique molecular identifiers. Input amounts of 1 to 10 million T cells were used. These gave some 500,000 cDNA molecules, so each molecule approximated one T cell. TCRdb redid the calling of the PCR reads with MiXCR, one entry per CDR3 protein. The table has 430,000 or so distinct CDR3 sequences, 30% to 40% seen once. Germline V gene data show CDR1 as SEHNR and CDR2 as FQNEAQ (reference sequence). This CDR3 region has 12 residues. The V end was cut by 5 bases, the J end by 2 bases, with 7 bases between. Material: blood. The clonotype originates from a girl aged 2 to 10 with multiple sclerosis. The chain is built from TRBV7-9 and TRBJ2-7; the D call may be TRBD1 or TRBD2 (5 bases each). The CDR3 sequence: CASSRGTYEQYF. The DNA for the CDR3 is TGTGCCAGCAGCCGGGGCACCTACGAGCAGTACTTC.